This is a list of T cell receptor beta chains from one sample in a study of cytomegalovirus exposure and HLA in healthy donors. Profiling relied on immunoSEQ multiplex PCR, and the TCRdb table lists in-frame clones only, not all of them. The sample yields under 130,000 clones, roughly three quarters seen once. Sequenced input: PBMCs. These receptor sequences come from a woman between 18 and 29 years old in good health and CMV-seropositive. CDR3s include the opening cysteine and the closing phenylalanine or tryptophan. The order of the fields is CDR3 length, V gene, clone size, D gene, J gene, CDR3 protein, CDR3 DNA. A D gene is named only where the DNA matches it firmly. A row's size may be missing; if present it is once, few, many or a size class.

length: 14
V: TRBV5-1
size: NA
D: NA
J: TRBJ1-5
CDR3: CASSPRGGNQPQHF
DNA: TGCGCCAGCAGCCCCAGGGGTGGCAATCAGCCCCAGCATTTT

length: 17
V: TRBV19
size: NA
D: TRBD2
J: TRBJ2-3
CDR3: CASNLGTSGRVRDTQYF
DNA: TGTGCCAGCAACCTAGGGACTAGCGGGAGAGTACGAGATACGCAGTATTTT

length: 11
V: TRBV2
size: few
D: TRBD1
J: TRBJ1-1
CDR3: CASRETGGAFF
DNA: TGTGCCAGCAGGGAGACAGGGGGAGCTTTCTTT

length: 19
V: TRBV4-1
size: NA
D: TRBD2
J: TRBJ2-2
CDR3: CASSQLGLAGGPSTGELFF
DNA: TGCGCCAGCAGCCAATTGGGACTAGCGGGAGGGCCGAGCACCGGGGAGCTGTTTTTT

length: 13
V: TRBV29-1
size: NA
D: NA
J: TRBJ1-1
CDR3: CSVEVNRETEAFF
DNA: TGCAGCGTTGAAGTAAACAGGGAAACTGAAGCTTTCTTT

length: 12
V: TRBV25-1
size: NA
D: NA
J: TRBJ2-3
CDR3: CASKEGTDTQYF
DNA: TGTGCCAGCAAGGAGGGGACAGATACGCAGTATTTT

length: 11
V: TRBV20-1
size: NA
D: TRBD1
J: TRBJ1-2
CDR3: CSARTGNGYTF
DNA: TGCAGTGCCCGGACAGGGAATGGCTACACCTTC

length: 14
V: TRBV28
size: NA
D: NA
J: TRBJ1-5
CDR3: CASSGTTINQPQHF
DNA: TGTGCCAGCAGCGGGACTACCATCAATCAGCCCCAGCATTTT

length: 17
V: TRBV4-1
size: NA
D: TRBD1
J: TRBJ2-7
CDR3: CASSQPPGTGVFGEQYF
DNA: TGCGCCAGCAGCCAACCCCCCGGGACAGGGGTTTTCGGCGAGCAGTACTTC

length: 15
V: TRBV10-1
size: NA
D: TRBD2
J: TRBJ2-1
CDR3: CASSEASGVYNEQFF
DNA: TGCGCCAGCAGTGAGGCTAGCGGGGTCTACAATGAGCAGTTCTTC

length: 16
V: TRBV5-8
size: NA
D: NA
J: TRBJ1-2
CDR3: CASSLRLGTTNYGYTF
DNA: TGTGCCAGCAGCTTGAGGTTAGGGACAACTAACTATGGCTACACCTTC

length: 15
V: TRBV7-9
size: NA
D: NA
J: TRBJ2-5
CDR3: CASSLTTGNGETQYF
DNA: TGTGCCAGCAGCCTGACGACAGGTAACGGAGAGACCCAGTACTTC